This T cell receptor (beta chain) was recorded in a study of blood T cell repertoires in COVID-19. The wider study: Acute and convalescent COVID-19 specimens originated in the United States, Italy and Spain. Nucleic acid was either cDNA or gDNA, and it came from T cells, B-cell-depleted T cells, or PBMCs.

Germline loops: CDR1 SGHTA, CDR2 FQGNSA. The CDR3 contains 14 residues. V lost 3 bases and J 6 bases, leaving 12 bases between the germline ends. Source study methods: Quantification of nucleated cells was approximated via reference gene primer amplification. Sequencing was performed with immunoSEQ multiplex PCR; in TCRdb, only in-frame clones are kept and a portion is missing. The DNA gave D and trimming, while V, J and clone size come from that table. The table lists tens of thousands of clones, 75% to 90% of them singletons, with 4% to 5% in the top ten. V gene TRBV7-2 combines with J gene TRBJ1-5; D is uncertain. This sequence was found in a man in his fifties or sixties with acute or convalescent COVID-19. The sequenced sample was peripheral blood. This chain's CDR3 is CASSFGREGQPQHF. The CDR3 nucleotides are TGTGCCAGCAGCTTTGGGAGGGAGGGTCAGCCCCAGCATTTT.